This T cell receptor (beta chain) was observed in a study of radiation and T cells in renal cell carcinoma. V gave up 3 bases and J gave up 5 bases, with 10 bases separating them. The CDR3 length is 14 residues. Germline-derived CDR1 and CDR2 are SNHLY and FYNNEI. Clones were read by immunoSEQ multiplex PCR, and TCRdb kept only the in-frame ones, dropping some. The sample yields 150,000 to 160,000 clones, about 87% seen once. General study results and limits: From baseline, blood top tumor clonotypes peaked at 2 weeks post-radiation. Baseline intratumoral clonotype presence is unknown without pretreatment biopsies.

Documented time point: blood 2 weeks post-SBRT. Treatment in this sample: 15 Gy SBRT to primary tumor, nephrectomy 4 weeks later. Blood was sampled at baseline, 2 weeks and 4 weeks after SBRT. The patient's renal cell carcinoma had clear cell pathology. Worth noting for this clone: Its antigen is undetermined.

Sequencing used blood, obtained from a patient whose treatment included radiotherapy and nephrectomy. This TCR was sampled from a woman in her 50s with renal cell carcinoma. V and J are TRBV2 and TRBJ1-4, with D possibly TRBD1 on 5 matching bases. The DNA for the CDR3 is TGTGCCAGCAGTGAGCGCAGGGTAAATGAAAAACTGTTTTTT. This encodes CASSERRVNEKLFF.